The entry below describes one TCR beta chain. This entry belongs to a study of shared clonotypes between healthy human individuals. V was shortened by 6 bases and J by 4 bases, with 24 bases between the two germline ends. The CDR3 runs 17 residues. In germline, CDR1 is MDHEN, CDR2 SYDVKM. TCRdb's table, derived via immunoSEQ multiplex PCR, lists solely in-frame clones and lacks some. The sample lists hundreds of thousands of clones; about 74% were seen once. The sequenced sample was memory CD4+ T cells sorted from blood. Specified subset: CD45RA-negative fraction. This rearrangement joins TRBV28 to TRBJ1-2; TRBD1 might be the D (5 bases). The source is a woman aged 25 to 45 in good health. In nucleotides, the CDR3 is TGTGCCAGCAGGACCTCAAACGCCATGGGGGGGGGCTATGGCTACACCTTC. Translated: CASRTSNAMGGGYGYTF.